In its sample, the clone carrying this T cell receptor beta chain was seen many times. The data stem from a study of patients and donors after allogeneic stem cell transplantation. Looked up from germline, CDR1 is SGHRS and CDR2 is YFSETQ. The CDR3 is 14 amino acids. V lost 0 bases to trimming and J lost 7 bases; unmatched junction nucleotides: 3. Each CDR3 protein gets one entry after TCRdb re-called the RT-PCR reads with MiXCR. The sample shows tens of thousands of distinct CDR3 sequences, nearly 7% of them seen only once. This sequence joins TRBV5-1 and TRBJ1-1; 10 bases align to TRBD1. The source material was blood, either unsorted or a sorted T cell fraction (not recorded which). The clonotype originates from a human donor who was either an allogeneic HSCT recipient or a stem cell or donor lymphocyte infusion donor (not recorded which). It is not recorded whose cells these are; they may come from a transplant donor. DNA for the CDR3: TGCGCCAGCAGCTTGGAGGACAGGGGGGATGAAGCTTTCTTT. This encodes CASSLEDRGDEAFF.